One and the same sample provided the 16 T cell receptor beta chains below, sequenced in a study of T cell repertoires in cytomegalovirus infection. These receptors have no identified antigens. One entry per CDR3 protein results from TCRdb running MiXCR on the reads. The sample holds about 920,000 distinct CDR3 sequences, approximately 31% seen once. The specimen comprised cultured CD8+ T cells from PBMCs, sampled from culture after CMV antigen stimulation. These receptor sequences come from a human donor in good health (CMV status not recorded). Some clones in this sample may be carry-over from other donors' samples.

This rearrangement joins TRBV19 to TRBJ2-5; TRBD2 is a possible D gene (5 bases). The CDR3 has 14 residues. Per the germline V gene, CDR1 is LNHDA and CDR2 is SQIVND (reference sequence). Trimming stripped 3 bases from V and 0 bases from J, with 8 bases between. The CDR3 is CASSMWEYQETQYF. The DNA of the CDR3 is TGTGCCAGTAGTATGTGGGAGTACCAAGAGACCCAGTACTTC.

The table lists this clonotype with many counts. V usage is TRBV5-4 and J usage is TRBJ1-2; a possible D gene is TRBD1 (6 bases). Per germline, CDR1 SGHNT and CDR2 YYREEE (reference sequence). V was pared by 6 bases and J by 2 bases, with 17 bases between. This CDR3 is built from 15 residues. The chain's CDR3 is CASIGGGAGNYGYTF. In DNA, the CDR3 is TGTGCCAGCATCGGGGGGGGCGCAGGGAACTATGGCTACACCTTC.

V usage is TRBV6-2 or TRBV6-3 and J usage is TRBJ2-3; 9 bases match TRBD2. The CDR3 length is 15 residues. Germline CDR1 MNHEY, CDR2 SVGEGT. Trimming took 4 bases from V and 4 from J; bases not matched to a gene: 6. Here the CDR3 DNA reads TGTGCCAGCAGTTCGGCTAGCGGGGACGCAGATACGCAGTATTTT. Protein product: CASSSASGDADTQYF.

Only a few counts were recorded for this clonotype. V and J are TRBV6-6 and TRBJ1-1, with D perhaps TRBD1 (5 bases). V was cut by 7 bases and J by 1 base, with 19 bases left in between. The CDR3 length is 16 residues. The germline CDR1 and CDR2 sequences are MNHNY and SVGAGI (reference sequence). DNA of the CDR3: TGTGCCAGCATGTCGGGGGGTGGTGGTTGGAACACTGAAGCTTTCTTT. Translated, it gives CASMSGGGGWNTEAFF.

The sample holds a few counts of this clonotype. The gene calls are TRBV28 and TRBJ2-2; 14 bases are shared with TRBD2. Germline V gives CDR1 MDHEN, CDR2 SYDVKM. J gave up 1 base and V 4 bases, and 5 bases lay outside the gene matches. The length of the CDR3 is 18 residues. CDR3: CASSWGTSGGLNTGELFF. Here the CDR3 DNA reads TGTGCCAGCAGTTGGGGGACTAGCGGGGGCCTGAACACCGGGGAGCTGTTTTTT.

This clonotype has a handful of counts. V and J are TRBV7-2 and TRBJ1-1; D is unclear. CDR1 is SGHTA, CDR2 FQGNSA, per germline. Trimming removed 1 base from V and 4 bases from J, with 7 bases in between. There are 13 residues in the CDR3. This CDR3 is CASSLGETTEAFF. The CDR3, as DNA: TGTGCCAGCAGCTTAGGAGAAACCACTGAAGCTTTCTTT. Full variable domain (remainder filled in from reference TRBV7-2 and TRBJ1-1): GAGVSQSPSNKVTEKGKDVELRCDPISGHTALYWYRQSLGQGLEFLIYFQGNSAPDKSGLPSDRFSAERTGGSVSTLTIQRTQQEDSAVYLCASSLGETTEAFFGQGTRLTVV.

This chain links TRBV10-3 with TRBJ2-3; 12 bases align to TRBD2. With 6 bases clipped from V and 3 bases from J, the junction kept 4 bases outside the gene matches. The CDR3 is made up of 15 amino acids. Per germline, CDR1 ENHRY and CDR2 SYGVKD. The CDR3 here is CAIRPSGGETDTQYF. The CDR3 nucleotides read TGTGCCATCAGGCCTAGCGGGGGGGAGACAGATACGCAGTATTTT.

This clonotype was observed at least ten times. In DNA, the CDR3 is TGTGCCAGCAGTTGGACCTACCAAGAGACCCAGTACTTC. This codes for CASSWTYQETQYF. The J gene is TRBJ2-5, the V gene TRBV7-8; no clear D. CDR1 and CDR2 from the germline V gene are SGHVS and FQNEAQ. CDR3 length: 13 residues. Trimming pared 6 bases from V and 0 bases from J, leaving 8 bases between.

This chain joins TRBV7-6 and TRBJ2-2; D is ambiguous. V was shortened by 3 bases and J by 2 bases, with 10 bases between the two germline ends. In germline, CDR1 is SGHVS, CDR2 FNYEAQ. The CDR3 covers 15 residues. The CDR3 sequence is CASSLDVYNTGELFF. Written as DNA, the CDR3 is TGTGCCAGCAGCTTGGATGTGTACAACACCGGGGAGCTGTTTTTT. Complete variable domain (other parts from reference TRBV7-6 and TRBJ2-2): GAGVSQSPRYKVTKRGQDVALRCDPISGHVSLYWYRQALGQGPEFLTYFNYEAQQDKSGLPNDRFSAERPEGSISTLTIQRTEQRDSAMYRCASSLDVYNTGELFFGEGSRLTVL.

In this sample, this clonotype turned up a few times. The rearrangement uses TRBV14 and TRBJ2-2, with D unclear. Germline assignment: CDR1 SGHDN and CDR2 FVKESK. The CDR3 consists of 15 residues. V dropped 5 bases and J dropped 0 bases, with 10 bases sitting between them. In nucleotides, the CDR3 is TGTGCCAGCAGCAGTACAGCTTCGAACACCGGGGAGCTGTTTTTT. Translated, it gives CASSSTASNTGELFF.

As DNA, the CDR3 is TGTGCCATCAGTGAGTCGGGGGGAATGAACACCGGGGAGCTGTTTTTT. This translates into CAISESGGMNTGELFF. The chain is built from TRBV10-3 and TRBJ2-2; D may be TRBD2 (6 bases). In germline, CDR1 is ENHRY, CDR2 SYGVKD. The length of the CDR3 is 16 residues. V lost 0 bases and J 1 base, leaving 9 bases between the germline ends.

The gene calls are TRBV27 and TRBJ1-1, with D unresolved. The V end was cut by 3 bases, the J end by 1 base, with 12 bases between. The CDR3 is made up of 15 amino acids. Germline-derived CDR1 and CDR2 are MNHEY and SMNVEV (reference sequence). The CDR3 DNA is TGTGCCAGCAGTTTCCTCTATGGGGAGAACACTGAAGCTTTCTTT. It codes for CASSFLYGENTEAFF.

The sample holds a few counts of this clonotype. The genes are TRBV12-3 or TRBV12-4 and TRBJ2-5; maybe TRBD1 (6 bases). The CDR3 is 16 amino acids. Trimming shortened V by 6 bases and J by 7 bases, and 24 bases separated the two germline ends. The CDR3 nucleotides read TGTGCCAGCAGCCTCCAGGACAGCCGACCCTGGGGGACCCAGTACTTC. The encoded protein is CASSLQDSRPWGTQYF.

This clonotype has at least ten counts. V gene TRBV7-8 combines with J gene TRBJ2-7; D perhaps matches TRBD2 (6 bases). CDR1 is SGHVS and CDR2 is FQNEAQ in the germline V gene. V gave up 1 base and J gave up 2 bases, with 12 bases separating them. The length of the CDR3 is 15 residues. CDR3 bases: TGTGCCAGCAGCTTAGTGGAGGGAGCTGCCTACGAGCAGTACTTC. Translated, it gives CASSLVEGAAYEQYF. The complete variable domain, with remaining parts taken from reference TRBV7-8 and TRBJ2-7, reads GAGVSQSPRYKVAKRGQDVALRCDPISGHVSLFWYQQALGQGPEFLTYFQNEAQLDKSGLPSDRFFAERPEGSVSTLKIQRTQQEDSAVYLCASSLVEGAAYEQYFGPGTRLTVT.

This rearrangement joins TRBV19 to TRBJ2-7; D not certain. Trimming took 2 bases from V and 3 from J, leaving 14 bases between them. The length of the CDR3 is 15 residues. Germline CDR1 reads LNHDA; CDR2 reads SQIVND (reference sequence). In DNA form, the CDR3 reads TGTGCCAGTAGTATAAGGTCTAACAGAGGCTACGAGCAGTACTTC. Translation gives CASSIRSNRGYEQYF.

This clonotype showed up just a few times. The chain carries TRBV27 and TRBJ2-2, with 7 nucleotides matching TRBD2. V was clipped by 6 bases and J by 8 bases; unmatched bases: 6. Germline V lookup: CDR1 MNHEY, CDR2 SMNVEV (reference sequence). This CDR3 comprises 13 residues. CDR3 nucleotide sequence: TGTGCCAGCAGCCGGACTAGATCTGGGGAGCTGTTTTTT. It is translated as CASSRTRSGELFF.